The next 18 T cell receptor beta chains were all read from a single sample in a study of response to subunit inactivated influenza vaccine. TCRdb re-called the RT-PCR reads through MiXCR, storing one row per CDR3 protein. The sample shows hundreds of thousands of distinct CDR3 sequences, approximately 18% of them seen only once. The sample here was PBMCs from blood, taken 5 to 6 days after vaccination. These receptor sequences come from a man in his forties or fifties who received an inactivated influenza vaccine.

This clonotype was detected a few times. J is TRBJ2-3 and V is TRBV12-3 or TRBV12-4, with D perhaps matching TRBD2 (6 bases). V lost 6 bases, J lost 0 bases, and 13 bases lay in between. The CDR3 covers 15 residues. The CDR3 region has the DNA TGTGCCAGCAGAGCCCGGGCGGGGAGCACAGATACGCAGTATTTT. This translates into CASRARAGSTDTQYF.

This clonotype turned up a few times. V gene TRBV7-2 combines with J gene TRBJ2-1; D gene ambiguous. V was trimmed by 5 bases and J by 9 bases, leaving 17 bases between them. Germline V lookup: CDR1 SGHTA, CDR2 FQGNSA. This CDR3 contains 14 residues. The DNA of the CDR3 is TGTGCCAGCAGCCTACGCCGGTTGGGTAGTGAGCAGTTCTTC. As protein: CASSLRRLGSEQFF.

This clonotype was detected only a few times. This chain uses TRBV20-1 with TRBJ2-7; 13 bases fit TRBD2. Trimming cost V 5 bases and J 7 bases; bases outside gene matches: 11. Germline values: CDR1 DFQATT, CDR2 SNEGSKA (reference sequence). CDR3 length: 15 amino acids. The CDR3 sequence: CSAPTSGRGTWEQYF. Here the CDR3 DNA reads TGCAGTGCTCCTACTAGCGGGAGGGGTACCTGGGAGCAGTACTTC.

The chain carries TRBV27 and TRBJ2-2, with 10 bases matching TRBD2. Trimming took 3 bases from V and 5 from J; bases not matched to a gene: 6. From germline, CDR1 is MNHEY and CDR2 SMNVEV (reference sequence). This CDR3 region has 16 residues. CDR3 sequence: CASSFQAGGGTGELFF. The CDR3 nucleotides read TGTGCCAGCAGTTTCCAAGCGGGAGGGGGGACCGGGGAGCTGTTTTTT.

In its sample, this clonotype was seen a few times. The rearrangement links TRBV7-9 to TRBJ2-7, with TRBD1 matching 7 bases. CDR3 length: 15 amino acids. After removal of 4 bases from V and 0 bases from J, the junction contained 6 bases not matched to a gene. CDR1 is SEHNR and CDR2 is FQNEAQ in the germline V gene (reference sequence). The CDR3, as DNA: TGTGCCAGCAGCTCGGGACAGAGTTTCTCCTACGAGCAGTACTTC. Protein product: CASSSGQSFSYEQYF.

The chain combines TRBV24-1 with TRBJ2-5; the D is unclear. The germline V and J ends were trimmed by 0 bases and 5 bases, with 9 bases remaining between them. This CDR3 is 14 amino acids long. Germline V gene lookup returns CDR1 KGHDR and CDR2 SFDVKD. For the CDR3, the DNA is TGTGCCACCAGTGATTTGCATTTGGGGGAGACCCAGTACTTC. Translated, it gives CATSDLHLGETQYF.

This clonotype turned up a few times. The chain is built from TRBV5-6 and TRBJ1-1; D ambiguous. From germline, CDR1 is SGHDT and CDR2 YYEEEE. The CDR3 is 13 amino acids. The V end lost 5 bases, the J end lost 5 bases, and 13 bases lay between the germline ends. DNA for the CDR3: TGTGCCAGCAGTCCGTGGGAGGTGACTGAAGCTTTCTTT. As protein: CASSPWEVTEAFF.

The CDR3, as DNA: TGTGCCAGCAGTCGAGGGACAGGGCCAGAATGGGCCAACGTCCTGACTTTC. This sequence encodes CASSRGTGPEWANVLTF. This chain joins TRBV6-1 and TRBJ2-6; 9 bases map to TRBD1. V shed 5 bases and J 5 bases; nucleotides not matched to a gene: 10. Germline CDR1 is MNHNS and CDR2 is SASEGT. This CDR3 spans 17 amino acids.

This clonotype was counted a few times. The V and J genes are TRBV5-1 and TRBJ1-2; 8 bases agree with TRBD1. This CDR3 contains 14 residues. V lost 0 bases and J lost 7; bases outside the gene matches: 5. Germline V gene lookup returns CDR1 SGHRS and CDR2 YFSETQ. The DNA for the CDR3 is TGCGCCAGCAGCTTGGCGCGGACAGGGTTTGGCTACACCTTC. Protein product: CASSLARTGFGYTF.

The chain is built from TRBV10-2 and TRBJ2-7; the D gene is possibly TRBD2 (5 bases). V gave up 2 bases and J gave up 0 bases, with 14 bases separating them. This CDR3 has 16 residues. CDR1 and CDR2 (germline): WSHSY, SAAADI. CDR3 coding DNA: TGCGCCAGCAGTGAGATGGTAGCGCGAAGCTCCTACGAGCAGTACTTC. Its protein is CASSEMVARSSYEQYF.

CDR3 sequence (DNA): TGCAGTGCTAGAAAACTAGTTGCAGCTTACGAGCAGTACTTC. It codes for CSARKLVAAYEQYF. The chain recombines TRBV20-1 with TRBJ2-7; D possibly corresponds to TRBD2 (5 bases). V was clipped by 2 bases and J by 4 bases, with 15 bases between them. The CDR3 has 14 amino acids. Looked up from germline, CDR1 is DFQATT and CDR2 is SNEGSKA (reference sequence).

This clonotype was seen a few times. The genes are TRBV20-1 and TRBJ2-3, with 9 bases aligning to TRBD2. CDR1 and CDR2 (germline): DFQATT, SNEGSKA (reference sequence). V dropped 6 bases and J dropped 0; count of bases not matched to a gene: 7. This CDR3 contains 15 residues. Written as DNA, the CDR3 is TGCAGTGCCACCCGGCTAGCGGGGAGCACAGATACGCAGTATTTT. Translating it yields CSATRLAGSTDTQYF.

V is TRBV7-8 and J is TRBJ2-5; no clear D. Germline-derived CDR1 and CDR2 are SGHVS and FQNEAQ. Trimming took 3 bases from V and 5 from J, leaving 13 bases between them. The CDR3 is 14 residues long. The CDR3: CASSFDKGTETQYF. CDR3 in DNA: TGTGCCAGCAGCTTTGATAAGGGAACGGAGACCCAGTACTTC.

This clonotype was picked up a small number of times. The J gene is TRBJ2-1, the V gene TRBV5-1; no clear D gene. Trimming took 4 bases from V and 0 from J, leaving 11 bases between them. This CDR3 region has 15 residues. CDR1 is SGHRS, CDR2 YFSETQ, per germline. The CDR3, as DNA: TGCGCCAGCAGCCCCTATCAGAGCTCCTACAATGAGCAGTTCTTC. It yields the protein CASSPYQSSYNEQFF.

This sequence joins TRBV3-1 and TRBJ1-2, with a possible D match to TRBD1 (6 bases). With 4 bases removed from V and 8 bases from J, the gap between germline ends came to 17 bases. Germline V gives CDR1 LGHDT, CDR2 YNNKEL (reference sequence). This CDR3 has 14 amino acids. CDR3: CASSPTAGVLGYTF. CDR3 in DNA: TGTGCCAGCAGCCCTACGGCAGGGGTTCTCGGCTACACCTTC.

The CDR3 sequence: CASSRELDYEQYF. DNA of the CDR3: TGCGCCAGCAGCCGTGAGCTCGACTACGAGCAGTACTTC. The chain has TRBV4-1 and TRBJ2-7; D unclear. This CDR3 spans 13 amino acids. Trimming took 4 bases from V and 3 from J, leaving 10 bases between them. The germline V gene has CDR1 MGHRA and CDR2 YSYEKL.

The chain uses TRBV12-3 or TRBV12-4 and TRBJ2-7; 7 nucleotides line up with TRBD1. V trimming: 6 bases; J trimming: 9 bases; junction bases outside the gene matches: 8. The length of the CDR3 is 12 residues. As DNA, the CDR3 is TGTGCCAGCAGGGGGAACAGGGGAACGCAGTACTTC. Encoded protein: CASRGNRGTQYF.

This clonotype was counted between two and nine times. The V gene is TRBV6-2 or TRBV6-3, the J gene TRBJ2-1, with D perhaps matching TRBD2 (6 bases). Trimming removed 4 bases at V and 3 bases at J, with 10 bases between. CDR3 length: 14 residues. Germline V gene sequence: CDR1 MNHEY, CDR2 SVGEGT. CDR3: CASSSGGNYNEQFF. The CDR3 DNA is TGTGCCAGCAGTTCCGGCGGGAACTACAATGAGCAGTTCTTC.